Here is one T cell receptor beta chain with its context. CDR1 SGHDT and CDR2 YYEEEE come from the germline V gene. The CDR3 covers 13 residues. V was pared by 7 bases and J by 3 bases, with 6 bases of the junction left unmatched. Using immunoSEQ multiplex PCR, the repertoire was profiled, and TCRdb retains in-frame clones only, with some absent. The table shows roughly 200,000 clones, with 76% occurring only once. These data come from a study of blood T cell repertoires in COVID-19. The genes are TRBV5-6 and TRBJ1-2; 7 bases map to TRBD1. Sequenced material: peripheral blood. The source is a woman in her forties or fifties with active or convalescent COVID-19. Here the CDR3 DNA reads TGTGCCAGCGTCCGGGACAGATACTATGGCTACACCTTC. Translation gives CASVRDRYYGYTF.